This T cell receptor (beta chain) is from a study of CD8 T cells in ankylosing spondylitis. Findings and caveats of the study: It appeared that ankylosing spondylitis blood was characterized by a TCR beta motif of about 8 highly homologous variants.

This clonotype was recorded at least ten times. The target antigen is unknown. One entry per CDR3 protein results from TCRdb running MiXCR on the 5' RACE reads. Of hundreds of thousands of distinct CDR3 sequences in the sample, 17% were seen once. The CDR3 consists of 13 residues. CDR1 and CDR2 (germline): SGHVS, FNYEAQ. Trimming removed 3 bases at V and 3 bases at J, with 9 bases between. The sequencing input was blood, either unsorted or a sorted T cell fraction (not recorded which). This sequence originates from a male donor with ankylosing spondylitis. J is TRBJ2-7 and V is TRBV7-6; D uncertain. This CDR3 is CASSFGRFYEQYF. The CDR3 bases are TGTGCCAGCAGCTTCGGTAGATTCTACGAGCAGTACTTC.